The clone carrying this T cell receptor beta chain showed up just a few times. The entry originates in a study of shared T cell receptors in the human thymus. Germline trimming cut 2 bases from V and 6 bases from J; bases unmatched to any gene: 8. Looked up from germline, CDR1 is KGHSH and CDR2 is LQKENI. This CDR3 spans 16 amino acids. Repertoires were generated with immunoSEQ multiplex PCR, while TCRdb's copy carries only in-frame clones and drops some. The sample has hundreds of thousands of clones, 85% to 90% seen once. The sample was also linked to a second study, of human thymus T cells. That work contributes: Thymic and blood repertoires seemed to favor certain V and J genes.

The receptor was derived from a boy younger than two with a congenital heart defect. Sequenced: thymocytes. The J gene is TRBJ2-5, the V gene TRBV18, with TRBD1 matching 11 bases. CDR3 in amino acids: CASSPIRTGGEKTQYF. CDR3 nucleotide sequence: TGTGCCAGCTCACCAATAAGGACAGGGGGCGAAAAGACCCAGTACTTC.